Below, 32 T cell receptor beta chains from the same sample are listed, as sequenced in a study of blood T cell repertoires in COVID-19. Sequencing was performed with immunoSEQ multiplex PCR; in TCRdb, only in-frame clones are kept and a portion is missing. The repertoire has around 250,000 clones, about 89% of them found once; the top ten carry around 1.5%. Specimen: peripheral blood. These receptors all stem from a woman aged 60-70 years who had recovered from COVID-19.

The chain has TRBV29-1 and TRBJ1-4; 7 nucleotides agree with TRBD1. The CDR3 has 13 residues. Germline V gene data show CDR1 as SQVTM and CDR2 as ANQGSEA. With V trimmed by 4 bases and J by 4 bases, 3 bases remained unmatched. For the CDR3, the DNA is TGCAGCGTTGGCGCAGGGGGTAATGAAAAACTGTTTTTT. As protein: CSVGAGGNEKLFF.

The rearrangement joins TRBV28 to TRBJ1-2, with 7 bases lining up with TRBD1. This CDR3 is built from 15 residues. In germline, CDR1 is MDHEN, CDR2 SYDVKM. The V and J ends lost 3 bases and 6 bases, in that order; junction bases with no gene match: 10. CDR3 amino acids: CASSFLTTGANGYTF. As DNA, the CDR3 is TGTGCCAGCAGTTTCCTCACTACAGGGGCTAATGGCTACACCTTC.

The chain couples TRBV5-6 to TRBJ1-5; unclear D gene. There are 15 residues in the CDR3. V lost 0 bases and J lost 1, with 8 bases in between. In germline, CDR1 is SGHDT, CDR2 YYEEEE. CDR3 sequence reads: CASSLDGRSNQPQHF. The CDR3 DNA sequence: TGTGCCAGCAGCTTGGATGGGAGGAGCAATCAGCCCCAGCATTTT.

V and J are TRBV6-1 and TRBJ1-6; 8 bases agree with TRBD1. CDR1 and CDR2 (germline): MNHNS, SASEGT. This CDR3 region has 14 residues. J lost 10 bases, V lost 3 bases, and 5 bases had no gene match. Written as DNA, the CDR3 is TGTGCCAGCAGTGATGCGACAGGGGAGTCACCCCTCCACTTT. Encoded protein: CASSDATGESPLHF.

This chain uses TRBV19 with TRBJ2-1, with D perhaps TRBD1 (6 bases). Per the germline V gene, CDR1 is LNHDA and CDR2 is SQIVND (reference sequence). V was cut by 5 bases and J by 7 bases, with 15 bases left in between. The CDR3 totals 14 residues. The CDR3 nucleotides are TGTGCCAGTAGTGAACAGGGTCGTGGAAATGAGCAGTTCTTC. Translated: CASSEQGRGNEQFF.

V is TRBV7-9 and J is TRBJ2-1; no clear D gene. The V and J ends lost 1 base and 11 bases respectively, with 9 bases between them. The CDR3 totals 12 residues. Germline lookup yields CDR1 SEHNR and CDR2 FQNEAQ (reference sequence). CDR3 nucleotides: TGTGCCAGCAGCTTAGGAGAGGTGCAGCAGTTCTTC. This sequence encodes CASSLGEVQQFF.

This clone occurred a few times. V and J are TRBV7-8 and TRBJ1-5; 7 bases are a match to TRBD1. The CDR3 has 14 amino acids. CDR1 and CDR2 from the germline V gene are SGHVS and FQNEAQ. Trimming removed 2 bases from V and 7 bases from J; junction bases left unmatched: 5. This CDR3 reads CASSLNTGDQPQHF. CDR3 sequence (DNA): TGTGCCAGCAGCTTAAACACAGGGGACCAGCCCCAGCATTTT.

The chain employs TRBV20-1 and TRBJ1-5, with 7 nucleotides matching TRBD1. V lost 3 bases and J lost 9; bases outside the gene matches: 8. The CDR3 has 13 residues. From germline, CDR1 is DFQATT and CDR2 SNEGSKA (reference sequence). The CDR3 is CSASGDSGRPQHF. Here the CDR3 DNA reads TGCAGTGCTAGTGGGGACAGCGGACGGCCCCAGCATTTT.

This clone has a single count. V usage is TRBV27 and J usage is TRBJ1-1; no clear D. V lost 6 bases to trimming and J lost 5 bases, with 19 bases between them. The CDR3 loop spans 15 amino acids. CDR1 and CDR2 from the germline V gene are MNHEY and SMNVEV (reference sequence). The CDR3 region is CASSNFPLSVTEAFF. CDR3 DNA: TGTGCCAGCAGCAATTTCCCCCTGTCAGTAACTGAAGCTTTCTTT.

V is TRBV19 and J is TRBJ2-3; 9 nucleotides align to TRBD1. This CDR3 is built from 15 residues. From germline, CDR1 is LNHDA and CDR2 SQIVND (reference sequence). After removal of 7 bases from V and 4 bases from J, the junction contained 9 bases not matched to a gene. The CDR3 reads CASMGDRAWPDTQYF. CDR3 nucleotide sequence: TGTGCCAGTATGGGGGACAGGGCTTGGCCAGATACGCAGTATTTT.

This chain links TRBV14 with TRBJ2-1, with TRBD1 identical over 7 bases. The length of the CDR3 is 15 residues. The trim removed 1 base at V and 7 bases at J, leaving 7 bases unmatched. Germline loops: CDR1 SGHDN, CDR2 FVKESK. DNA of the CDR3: TGTGCCAGCAGCCAAGGCGCAGGGGGATGGAATGAGCAGTTCTTC. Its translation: CASSQGAGGWNEQFF.

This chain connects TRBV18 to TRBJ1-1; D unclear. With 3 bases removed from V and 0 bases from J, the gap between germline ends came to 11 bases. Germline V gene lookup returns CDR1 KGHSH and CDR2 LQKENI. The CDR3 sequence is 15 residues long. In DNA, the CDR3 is TGTGCCAGCTCACCCCTCCCCACTTTGAACACTGAAGCTTTCTTT. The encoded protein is CASSPLPTLNTEAFF.

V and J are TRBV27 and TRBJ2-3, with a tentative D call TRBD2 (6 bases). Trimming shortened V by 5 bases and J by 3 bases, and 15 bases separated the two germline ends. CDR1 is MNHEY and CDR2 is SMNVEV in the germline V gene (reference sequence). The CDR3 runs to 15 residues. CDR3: CASSPRLVDTDTQYF. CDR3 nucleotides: TGTGCCAGCAGTCCCCGACTAGTAGATACAGATACGCAGTATTTT.

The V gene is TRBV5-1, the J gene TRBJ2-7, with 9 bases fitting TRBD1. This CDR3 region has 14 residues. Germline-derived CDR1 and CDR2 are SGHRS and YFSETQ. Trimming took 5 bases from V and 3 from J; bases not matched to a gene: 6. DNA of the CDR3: TGCGCCAGCAGTTCCGGGACAGGGAGCTACGAGCAGTACTTC. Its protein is CASSSGTGSYEQYF.

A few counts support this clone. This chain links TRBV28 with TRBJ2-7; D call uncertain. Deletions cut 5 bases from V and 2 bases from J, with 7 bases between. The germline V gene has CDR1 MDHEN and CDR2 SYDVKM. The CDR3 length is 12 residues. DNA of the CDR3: TGTGCCAGCAGTCTAAACGCCTACGAGCAGTACTTC. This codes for CASSLNAYEQYF.

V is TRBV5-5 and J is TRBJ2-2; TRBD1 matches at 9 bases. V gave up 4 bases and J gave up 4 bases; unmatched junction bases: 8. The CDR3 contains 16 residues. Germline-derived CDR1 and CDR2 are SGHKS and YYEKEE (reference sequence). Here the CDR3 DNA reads TGTGCCAGCAGCCAGTACAGGGGGCGGGTCACCGGGGAGCTGTTTTTT. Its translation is CASSQYRGRVTGELFF.

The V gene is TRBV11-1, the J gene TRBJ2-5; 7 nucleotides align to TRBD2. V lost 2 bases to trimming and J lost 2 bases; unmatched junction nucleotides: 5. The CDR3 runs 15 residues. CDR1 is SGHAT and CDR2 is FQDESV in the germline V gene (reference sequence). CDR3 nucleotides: TGTGCCAGCAGCTTAACTTCGGGACTACAAGAGACCCAGTACTTC. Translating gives CASSLTSGLQETQYF. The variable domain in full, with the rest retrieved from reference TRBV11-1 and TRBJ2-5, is EAEVAQSPRYKITEKSQAVAFWCDPISGHATLYWYRQILGQGPELLVQFQDESVVDDSQLPKDRFSAERLKGVDSTLKIQPAELGDSAMYLCASSLTSGLQETQYFGPGTRLLVL.

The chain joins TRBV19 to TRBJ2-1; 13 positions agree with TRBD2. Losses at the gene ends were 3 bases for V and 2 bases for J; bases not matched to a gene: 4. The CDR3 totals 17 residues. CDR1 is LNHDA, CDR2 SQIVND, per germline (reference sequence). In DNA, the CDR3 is TGTGCCAGTAGTATCGGACTAGCGGGGGCACCCTACAATGAGCAGTTCTTC. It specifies CASSIGLAGAPYNEQFF.

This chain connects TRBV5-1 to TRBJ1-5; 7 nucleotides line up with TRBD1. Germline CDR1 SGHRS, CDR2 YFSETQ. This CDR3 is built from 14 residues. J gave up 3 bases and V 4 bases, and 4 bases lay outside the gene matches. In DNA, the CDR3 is TGCGCCAGCAGCCTTGGGACAGACAATCAGCCCCAGCATTTT. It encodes CASSLGTDNQPQHF.

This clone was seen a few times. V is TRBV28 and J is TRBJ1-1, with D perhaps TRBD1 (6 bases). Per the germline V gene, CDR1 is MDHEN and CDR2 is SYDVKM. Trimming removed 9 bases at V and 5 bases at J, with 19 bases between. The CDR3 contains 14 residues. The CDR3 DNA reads TGTGCCAGGACAGGAGCCCTGGGGGAAACTGAAGCTTTCTTT. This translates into CARTGALGETEAFF.

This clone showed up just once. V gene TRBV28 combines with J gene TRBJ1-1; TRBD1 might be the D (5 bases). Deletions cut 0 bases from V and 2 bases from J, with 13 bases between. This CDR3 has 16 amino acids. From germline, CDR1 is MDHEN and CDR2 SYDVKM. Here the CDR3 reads CASSLWGDSINTEAFF. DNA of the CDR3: TGTGCCAGCAGTTTATGGGGGGACTCAATAAACACTGAAGCTTTCTTT.

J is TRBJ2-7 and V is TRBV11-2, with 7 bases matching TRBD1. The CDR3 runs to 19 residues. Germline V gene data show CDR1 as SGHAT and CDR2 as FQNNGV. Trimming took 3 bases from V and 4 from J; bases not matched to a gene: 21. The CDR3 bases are TGTGCCAGCAGCTTGTGGCCGCACCTCCGGACAGGTCCGCCATACGAGCAGTACTTC. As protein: CASSLWPHLRTGPPYEQYF. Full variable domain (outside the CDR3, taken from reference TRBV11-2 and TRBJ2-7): EAGVAQSPRYKIIEKRQSVAFWCNPISGHATLYWYQQILGQGPKLLIQFQNNGVVDDSQLPKDRFSAERLKGVDSTLKIQPAKLEDSAVYLCASSLWPHLRTGPPYEQYFGPGTRLTVT.

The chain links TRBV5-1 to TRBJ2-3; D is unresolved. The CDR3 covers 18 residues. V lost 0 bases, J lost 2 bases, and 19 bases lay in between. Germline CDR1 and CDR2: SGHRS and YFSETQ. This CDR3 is CASSLAARSSGSTDTQYF. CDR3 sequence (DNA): TGCGCCAGCAGCTTGGCCGCTCGTTCTAGTGGGTCCACAGATACGCAGTATTTT. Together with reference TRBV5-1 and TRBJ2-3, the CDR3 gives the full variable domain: KAGVTQTPRYLIKTRGQQVTLSCSPISGHRSVSWYQQTPGQGLQFLFEYFSETQRNKGNFPGRFSGRQFSNSRSEMNVSTLELGDSALYLCASSLAARSSGSTDTQYFGPGTRLTVL.

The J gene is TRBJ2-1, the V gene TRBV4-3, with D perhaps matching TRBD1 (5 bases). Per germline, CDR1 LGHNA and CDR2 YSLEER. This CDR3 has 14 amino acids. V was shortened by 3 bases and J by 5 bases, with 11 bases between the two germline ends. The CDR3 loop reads CASSHRTLNNEQFF. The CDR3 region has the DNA TGCGCCAGCAGCCACCGGACACTTAACAATGAGCAGTTCTTC.

The CDR3 protein is CASSVDSIGNSPLHF. In DNA, the CDR3 is TGTGCCAGCAGCGTAGATTCCATCGGTAATTCACCCCTCCACTTT. The rearrangement uses TRBV9 and TRBJ1-6; D call uncertain. The CDR3 loop spans 15 amino acids. The V and J ends lost 0 bases and 6 bases respectively, with 10 bases between them. Germline CDR1 reads SGDLS; CDR2 reads YYNGEE.

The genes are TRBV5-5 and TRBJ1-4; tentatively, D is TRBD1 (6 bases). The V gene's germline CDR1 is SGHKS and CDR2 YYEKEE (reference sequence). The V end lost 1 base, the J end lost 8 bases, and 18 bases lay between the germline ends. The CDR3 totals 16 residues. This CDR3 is CASSLSRPGGGEKLFF. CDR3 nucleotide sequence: TGTGCCAGCAGCTTGTCCCGGCCTGGTGGGGGCGAAAAACTGTTTTTT.

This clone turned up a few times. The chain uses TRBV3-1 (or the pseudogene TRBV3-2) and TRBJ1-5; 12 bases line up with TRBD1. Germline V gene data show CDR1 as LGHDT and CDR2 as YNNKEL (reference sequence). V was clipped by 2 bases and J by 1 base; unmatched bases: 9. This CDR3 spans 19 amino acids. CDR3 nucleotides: TGTGCCAGCAGCCAAACCGGGACAGGGGGCTTCTTGAGCAATCAGCCCCAGCATTTT. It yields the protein CASSQTGTGGFLSNQPQHF.

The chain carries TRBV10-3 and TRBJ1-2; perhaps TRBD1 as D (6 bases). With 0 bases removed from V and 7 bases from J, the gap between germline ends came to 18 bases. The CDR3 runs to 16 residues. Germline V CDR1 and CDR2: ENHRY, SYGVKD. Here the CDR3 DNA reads TGTGCCATCAGTGAGTCAAGACAGGCCCCCGAGGGTGGCTACACCTTC. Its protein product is CAISESRQAPEGGYTF.

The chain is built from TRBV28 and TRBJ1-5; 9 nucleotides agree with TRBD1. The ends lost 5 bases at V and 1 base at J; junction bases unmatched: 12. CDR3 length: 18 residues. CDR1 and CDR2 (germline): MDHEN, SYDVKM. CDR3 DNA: TGTGCCAGCAGTCCGGGACAGGGCATTGGAGTCAGCAATCAGCCCCAGCATTTT. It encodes CASSPGQGIGVSNQPQHF.

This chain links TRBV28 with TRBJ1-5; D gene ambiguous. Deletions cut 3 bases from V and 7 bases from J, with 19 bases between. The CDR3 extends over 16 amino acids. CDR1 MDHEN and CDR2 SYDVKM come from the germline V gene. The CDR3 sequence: CASSFGSRRAWQPQHF. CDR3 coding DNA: TGTGCCAGCAGTTTCGGGTCACGGCGAGCGTGGCAGCCCCAGCATTTT. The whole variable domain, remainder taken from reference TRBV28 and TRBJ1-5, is DVKVTQSSRYLVKRTGEKVFLECVQDMDHENMFWYRQDPGLGLRLIYFSYDVKMKEKGDIPEGYSVSREKKERFSLILESASTNQTSMYLCASSFGSRRAWQPQHFGDGTRLSIL.

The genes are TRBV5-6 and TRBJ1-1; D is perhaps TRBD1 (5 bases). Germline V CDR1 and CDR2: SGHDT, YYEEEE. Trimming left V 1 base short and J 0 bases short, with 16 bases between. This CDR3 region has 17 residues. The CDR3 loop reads CASSLFLSGHLNTEAFF. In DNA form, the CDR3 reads TGTGCCAGCAGCTTGTTCCTCTCTGGACATCTGAACACTGAAGCTTTCTTT.

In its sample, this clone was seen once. DNA of the CDR3: TGTGCCAGCAGCAAACGGGGGACAGGGACTAATGAAAAACTGTTTTTT. Protein product: CASSKRGTGTNEKLFF. The chain combines TRBV21-1 with TRBJ1-4; TRBD1, as called in the table, went unchecked against the DNA. TRBV21-1 has pseudogene status. This CDR3 has 16 amino acids.